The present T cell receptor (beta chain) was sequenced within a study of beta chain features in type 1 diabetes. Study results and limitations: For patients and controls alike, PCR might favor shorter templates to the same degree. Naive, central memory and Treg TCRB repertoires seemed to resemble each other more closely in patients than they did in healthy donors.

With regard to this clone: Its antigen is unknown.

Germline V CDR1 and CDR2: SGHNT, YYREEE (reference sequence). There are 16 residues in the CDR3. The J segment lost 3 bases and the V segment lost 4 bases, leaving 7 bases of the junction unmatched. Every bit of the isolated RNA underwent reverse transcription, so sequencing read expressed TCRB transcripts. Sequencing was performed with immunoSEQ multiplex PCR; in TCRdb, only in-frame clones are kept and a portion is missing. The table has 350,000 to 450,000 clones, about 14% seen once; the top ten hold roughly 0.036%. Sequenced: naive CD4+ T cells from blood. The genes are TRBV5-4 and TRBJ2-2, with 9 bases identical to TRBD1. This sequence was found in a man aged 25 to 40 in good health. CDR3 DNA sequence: TGTGCCAGCAGCACGGGGACAGGGTCGTACACCGGGGAGCTGTTTTTT. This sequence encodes CASSTGTGSYTGELFF.